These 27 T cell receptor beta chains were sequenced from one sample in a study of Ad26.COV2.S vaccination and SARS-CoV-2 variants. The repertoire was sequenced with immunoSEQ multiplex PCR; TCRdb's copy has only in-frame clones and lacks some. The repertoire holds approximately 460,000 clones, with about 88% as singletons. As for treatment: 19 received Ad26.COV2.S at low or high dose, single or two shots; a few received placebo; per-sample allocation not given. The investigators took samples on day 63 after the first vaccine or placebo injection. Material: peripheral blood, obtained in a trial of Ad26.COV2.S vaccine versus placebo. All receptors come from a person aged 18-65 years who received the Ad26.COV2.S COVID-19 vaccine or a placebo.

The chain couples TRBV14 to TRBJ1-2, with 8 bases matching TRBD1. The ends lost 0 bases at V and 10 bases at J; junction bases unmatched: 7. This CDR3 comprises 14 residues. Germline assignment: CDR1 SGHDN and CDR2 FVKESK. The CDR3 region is CASSQDPLRGPYTF. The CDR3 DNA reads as TGTGCCAGCAGCCAAGATCCCCTCAGGGGGCCCTACACCTTC.

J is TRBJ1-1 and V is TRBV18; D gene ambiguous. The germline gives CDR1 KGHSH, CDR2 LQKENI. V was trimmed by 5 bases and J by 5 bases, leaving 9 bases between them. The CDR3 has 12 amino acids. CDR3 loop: CASSGQRTEAFF. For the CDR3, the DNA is TGTGCCAGCTCAGGTCAGAGGACTGAAGCTTTCTTT.

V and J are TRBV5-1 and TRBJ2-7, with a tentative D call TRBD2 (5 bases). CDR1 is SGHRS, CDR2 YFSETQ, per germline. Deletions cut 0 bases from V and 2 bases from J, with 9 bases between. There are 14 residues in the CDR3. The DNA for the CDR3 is TGCGCCAGCAGCTTGGGGGAGTACCCCTACGAGCAGTACTTC. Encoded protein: CASSLGEYPYEQYF.

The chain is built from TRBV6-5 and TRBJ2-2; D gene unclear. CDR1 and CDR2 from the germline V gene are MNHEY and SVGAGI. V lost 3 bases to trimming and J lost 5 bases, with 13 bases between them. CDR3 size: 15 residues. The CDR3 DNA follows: TGTGCCAGCAGTTATGTGGCAATTGGGACCGGGGAGCTGTTTTTT. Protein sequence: CASSYVAIGTGELFF.

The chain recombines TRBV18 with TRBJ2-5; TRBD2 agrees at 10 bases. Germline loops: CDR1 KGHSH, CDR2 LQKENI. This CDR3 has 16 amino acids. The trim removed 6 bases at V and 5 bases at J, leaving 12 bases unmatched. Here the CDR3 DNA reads TGTGCCAGCTCTAGAGGGCCAGCGGGAGGGCCGGAGACCCAGTACTTC. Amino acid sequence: CASSRGPAGGPETQYF.

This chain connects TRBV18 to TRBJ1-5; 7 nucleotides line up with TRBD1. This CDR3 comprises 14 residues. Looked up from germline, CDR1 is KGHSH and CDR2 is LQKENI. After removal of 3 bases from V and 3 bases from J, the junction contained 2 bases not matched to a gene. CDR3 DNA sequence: TGTGCCAGCTCACCCGACAGGGACAATCAGCCCCAGCATTTT. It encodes CASSPDRDNQPQHF.

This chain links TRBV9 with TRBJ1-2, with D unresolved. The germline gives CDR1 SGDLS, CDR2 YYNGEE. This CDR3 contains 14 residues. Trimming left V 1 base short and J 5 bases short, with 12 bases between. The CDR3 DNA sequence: TGTGCCAGCAGCGTATCACGCAAATCTTATGGCTACACCTTC. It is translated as CASSVSRKSYGYTF.

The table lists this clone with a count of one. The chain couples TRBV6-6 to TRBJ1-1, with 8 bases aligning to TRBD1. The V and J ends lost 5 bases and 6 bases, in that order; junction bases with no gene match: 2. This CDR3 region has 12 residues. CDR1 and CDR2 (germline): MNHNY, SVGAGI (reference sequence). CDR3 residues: CASSRQGSEAFF. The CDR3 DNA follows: TGTGCCAGCAGTCGACAGGGGTCTGAAGCTTTCTTT.

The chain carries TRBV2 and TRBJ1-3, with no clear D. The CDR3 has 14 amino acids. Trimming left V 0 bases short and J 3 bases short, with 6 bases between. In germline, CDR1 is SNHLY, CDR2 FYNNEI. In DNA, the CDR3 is TGTGCCAGCAGTGAAGCGGGGAGTGGAAACACCATATATTTT. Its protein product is CASSEAGSGNTIYF.

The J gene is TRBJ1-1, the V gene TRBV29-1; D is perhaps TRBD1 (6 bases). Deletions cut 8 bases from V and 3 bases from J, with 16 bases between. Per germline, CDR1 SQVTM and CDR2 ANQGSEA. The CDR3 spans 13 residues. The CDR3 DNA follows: TGCAGCATATGGGGGGCTGTACACACTGAAGCTTTCTTT. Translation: CSIWGAVHTEAFF.

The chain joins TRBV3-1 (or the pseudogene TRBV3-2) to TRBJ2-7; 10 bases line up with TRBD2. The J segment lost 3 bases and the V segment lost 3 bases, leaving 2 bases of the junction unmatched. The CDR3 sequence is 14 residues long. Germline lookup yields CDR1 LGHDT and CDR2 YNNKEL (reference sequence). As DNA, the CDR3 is TGTGCCAGCAGCCACCTAGCGGGAGTCTACGAGCAGTACTTC. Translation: CASSHLAGVYEQYF.

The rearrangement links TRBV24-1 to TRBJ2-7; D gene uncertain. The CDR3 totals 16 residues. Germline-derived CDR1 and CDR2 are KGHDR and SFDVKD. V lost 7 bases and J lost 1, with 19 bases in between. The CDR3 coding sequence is TGTGCCACCAGCCAACCCGGTACAGTGGTATCCTACGAGCAGTACTTC. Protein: CATSQPGTVVSYEQYF.

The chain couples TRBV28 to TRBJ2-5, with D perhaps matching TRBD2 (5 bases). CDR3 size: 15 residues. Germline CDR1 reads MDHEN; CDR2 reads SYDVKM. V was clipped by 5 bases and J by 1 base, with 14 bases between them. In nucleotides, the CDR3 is TGTGCCAGCAGTGCCAACCAAGGGAGCCAAGAGACCCAGTACTTC. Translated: CASSANQGSQETQYF.

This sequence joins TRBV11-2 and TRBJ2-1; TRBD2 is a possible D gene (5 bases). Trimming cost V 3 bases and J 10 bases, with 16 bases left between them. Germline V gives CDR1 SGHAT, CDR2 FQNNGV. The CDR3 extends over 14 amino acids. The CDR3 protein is CASSFLWSEGEQFF. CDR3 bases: TGTGCCAGCAGCTTCCTTTGGTCAGAGGGCGAGCAGTTCTTC.

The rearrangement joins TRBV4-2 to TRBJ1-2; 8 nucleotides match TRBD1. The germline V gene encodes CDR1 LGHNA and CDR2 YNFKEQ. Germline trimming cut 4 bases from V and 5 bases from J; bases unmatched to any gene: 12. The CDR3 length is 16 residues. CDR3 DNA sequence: TGTGCCAGCAGCCCCATTGGACAGGGCGGTAGTTATGGCTACACCTTC. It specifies CASSPIGQGGSYGYTF.

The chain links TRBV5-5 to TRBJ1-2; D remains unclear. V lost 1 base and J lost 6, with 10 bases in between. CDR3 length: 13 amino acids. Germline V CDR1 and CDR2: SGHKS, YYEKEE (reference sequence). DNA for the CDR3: TGTGCCAGCAGCTTGAGGATCGGAGATGGCTACACCTTC. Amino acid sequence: CASSLRIGDGYTF.

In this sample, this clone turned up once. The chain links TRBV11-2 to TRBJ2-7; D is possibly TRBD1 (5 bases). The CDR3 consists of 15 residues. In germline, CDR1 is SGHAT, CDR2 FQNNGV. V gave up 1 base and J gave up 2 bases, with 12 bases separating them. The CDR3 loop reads CASSLAMTEPYEQYF. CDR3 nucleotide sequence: TGTGCCAGCAGCTTAGCCATGACAGAGCCCTACGAGCAGTACTTC.

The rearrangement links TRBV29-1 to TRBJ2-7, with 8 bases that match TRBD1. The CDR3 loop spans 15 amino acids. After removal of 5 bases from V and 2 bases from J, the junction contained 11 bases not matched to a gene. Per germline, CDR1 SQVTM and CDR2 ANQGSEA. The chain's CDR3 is CSVRGQGWGPYEQYF. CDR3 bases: TGCAGCGTTCGTGGACAGGGTTGGGGACCCTACGAGCAGTACTTC.

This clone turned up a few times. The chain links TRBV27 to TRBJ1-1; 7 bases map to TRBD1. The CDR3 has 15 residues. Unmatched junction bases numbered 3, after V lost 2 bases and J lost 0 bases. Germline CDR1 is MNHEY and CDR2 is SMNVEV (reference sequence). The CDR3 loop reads CASSLGDSLNTEAFF. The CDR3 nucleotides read TGTGCCAGCAGTTTAGGGGACAGCTTGAACACTGAAGCTTTCTTT.

CDR3 in DNA: TGTGCCAGCAGCCATGGACAGTTCAATCAGCCCCAGCATTTT. Translated: CASSHGQFNQPQHF. This chain uses TRBV6-2 or TRBV6-3 with TRBJ1-5; D is perhaps TRBD1 (6 bases). Per germline, CDR1 MNHEY and CDR2 SVGEGT. The CDR3 covers 14 residues. V lost 6 bases and J 3 bases, leaving 12 bases between the germline ends.

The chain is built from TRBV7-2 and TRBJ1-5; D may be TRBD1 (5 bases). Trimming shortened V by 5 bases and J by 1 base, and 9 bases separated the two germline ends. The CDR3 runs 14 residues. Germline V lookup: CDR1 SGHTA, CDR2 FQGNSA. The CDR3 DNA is TGTGCCAGCAGCCCGGGGGGAAGCAATCAGCCCCAGCATTTT. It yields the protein CASSPGGSNQPQHF.

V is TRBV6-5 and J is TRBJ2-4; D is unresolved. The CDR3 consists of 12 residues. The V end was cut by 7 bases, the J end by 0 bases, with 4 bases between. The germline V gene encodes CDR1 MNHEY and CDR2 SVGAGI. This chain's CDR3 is CASMRAKNIQYF. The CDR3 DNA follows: TGTGCCAGCATGAGAGCCAAAAACATTCAGTACTTC.

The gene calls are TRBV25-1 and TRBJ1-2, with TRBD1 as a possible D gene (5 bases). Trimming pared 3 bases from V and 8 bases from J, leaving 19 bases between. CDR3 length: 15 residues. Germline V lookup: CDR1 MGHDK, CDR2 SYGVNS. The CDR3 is CASSDSAGTLGGYTF. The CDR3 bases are TGTGCCAGCAGTGATAGCGCCGGGACCCTGGGAGGCTACACCTTC.

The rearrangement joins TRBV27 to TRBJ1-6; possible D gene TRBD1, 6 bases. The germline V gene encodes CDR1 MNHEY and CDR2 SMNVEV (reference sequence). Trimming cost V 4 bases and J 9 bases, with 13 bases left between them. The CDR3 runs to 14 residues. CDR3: CASSSIQGGSPLHF. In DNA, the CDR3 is TGTGCCAGCAGTTCGATACAGGGAGGTTCACCCCTCCACTTT.

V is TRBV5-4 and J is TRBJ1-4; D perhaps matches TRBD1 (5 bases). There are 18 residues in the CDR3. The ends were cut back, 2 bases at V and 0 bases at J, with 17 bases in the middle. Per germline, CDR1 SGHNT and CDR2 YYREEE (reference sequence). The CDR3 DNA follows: TGTGCCAGCAGCTTAACCTTAGACAGCTACACAACTAATGAAAAACTGTTTTTT. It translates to CASSLTLDSYTTNEKLFF.

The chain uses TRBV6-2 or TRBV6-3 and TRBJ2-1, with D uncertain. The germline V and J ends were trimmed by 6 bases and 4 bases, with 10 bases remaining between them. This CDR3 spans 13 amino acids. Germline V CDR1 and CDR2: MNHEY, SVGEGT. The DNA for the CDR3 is TGTGCCAGCAGCTCCGCGAGGTACAATGAGCAGTTCTTC. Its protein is CASSSARYNEQFF.

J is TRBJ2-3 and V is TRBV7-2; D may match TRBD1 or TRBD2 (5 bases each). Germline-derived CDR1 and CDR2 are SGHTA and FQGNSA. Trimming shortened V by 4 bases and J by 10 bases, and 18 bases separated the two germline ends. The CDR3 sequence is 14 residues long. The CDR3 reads CASSSNDRGRAQYF. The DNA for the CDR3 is TGTGCCAGCAGCTCCAACGATCGGGGCCGTGCGCAGTATTTT.